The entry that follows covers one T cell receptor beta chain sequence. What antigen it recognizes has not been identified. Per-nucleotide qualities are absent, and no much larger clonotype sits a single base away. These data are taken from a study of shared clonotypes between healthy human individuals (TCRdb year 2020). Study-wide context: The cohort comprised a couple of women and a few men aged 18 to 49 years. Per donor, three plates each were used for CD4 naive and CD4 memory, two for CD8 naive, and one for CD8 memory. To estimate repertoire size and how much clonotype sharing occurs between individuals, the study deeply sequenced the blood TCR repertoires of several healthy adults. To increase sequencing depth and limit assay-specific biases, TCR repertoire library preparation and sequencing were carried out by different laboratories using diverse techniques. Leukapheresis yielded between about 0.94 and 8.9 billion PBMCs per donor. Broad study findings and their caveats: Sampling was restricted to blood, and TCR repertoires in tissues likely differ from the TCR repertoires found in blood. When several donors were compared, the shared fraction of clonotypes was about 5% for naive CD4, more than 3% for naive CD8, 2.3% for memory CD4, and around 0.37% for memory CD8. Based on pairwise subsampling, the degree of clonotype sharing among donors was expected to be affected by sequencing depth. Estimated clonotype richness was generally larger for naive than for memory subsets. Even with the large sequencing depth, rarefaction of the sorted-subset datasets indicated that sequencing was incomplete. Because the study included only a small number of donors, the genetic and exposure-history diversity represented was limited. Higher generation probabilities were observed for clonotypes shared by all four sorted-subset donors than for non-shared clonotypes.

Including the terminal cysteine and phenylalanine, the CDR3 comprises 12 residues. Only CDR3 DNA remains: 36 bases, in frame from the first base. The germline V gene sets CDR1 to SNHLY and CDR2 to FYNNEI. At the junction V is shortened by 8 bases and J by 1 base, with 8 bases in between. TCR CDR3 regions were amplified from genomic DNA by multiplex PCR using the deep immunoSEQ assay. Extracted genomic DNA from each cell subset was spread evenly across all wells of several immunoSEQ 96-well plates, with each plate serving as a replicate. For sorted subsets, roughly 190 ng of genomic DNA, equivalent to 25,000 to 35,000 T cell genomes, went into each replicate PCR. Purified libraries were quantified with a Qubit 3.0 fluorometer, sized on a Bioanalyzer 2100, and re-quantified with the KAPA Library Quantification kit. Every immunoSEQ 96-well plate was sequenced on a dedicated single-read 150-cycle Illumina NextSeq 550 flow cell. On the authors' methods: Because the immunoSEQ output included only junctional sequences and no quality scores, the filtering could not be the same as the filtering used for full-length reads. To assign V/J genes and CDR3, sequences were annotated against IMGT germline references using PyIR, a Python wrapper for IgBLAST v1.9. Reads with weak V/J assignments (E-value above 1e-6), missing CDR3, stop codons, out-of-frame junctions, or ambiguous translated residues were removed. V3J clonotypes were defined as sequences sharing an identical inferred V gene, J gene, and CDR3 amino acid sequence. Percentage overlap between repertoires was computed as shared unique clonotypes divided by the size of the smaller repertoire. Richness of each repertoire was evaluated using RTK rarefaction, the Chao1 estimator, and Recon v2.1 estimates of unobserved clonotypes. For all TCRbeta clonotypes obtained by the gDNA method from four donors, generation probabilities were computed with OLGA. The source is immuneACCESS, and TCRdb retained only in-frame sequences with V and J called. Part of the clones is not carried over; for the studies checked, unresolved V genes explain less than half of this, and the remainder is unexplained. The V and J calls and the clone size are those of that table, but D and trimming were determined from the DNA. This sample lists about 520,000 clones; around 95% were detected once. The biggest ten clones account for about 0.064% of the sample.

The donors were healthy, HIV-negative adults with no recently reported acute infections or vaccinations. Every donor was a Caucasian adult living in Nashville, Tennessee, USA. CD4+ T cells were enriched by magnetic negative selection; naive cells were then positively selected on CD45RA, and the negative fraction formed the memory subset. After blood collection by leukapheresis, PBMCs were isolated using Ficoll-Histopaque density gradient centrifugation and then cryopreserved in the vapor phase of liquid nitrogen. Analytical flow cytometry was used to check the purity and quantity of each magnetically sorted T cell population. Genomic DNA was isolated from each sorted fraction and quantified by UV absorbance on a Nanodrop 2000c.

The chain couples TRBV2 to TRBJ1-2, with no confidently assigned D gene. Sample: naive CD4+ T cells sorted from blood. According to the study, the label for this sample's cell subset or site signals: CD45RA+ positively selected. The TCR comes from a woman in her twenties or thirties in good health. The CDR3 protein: CASSRINYGYTF. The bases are TGTGCCAGCTCGCGGATTAACTATGGCTACACCTTC.